A single sample is the source of the 18 T cell receptor beta chains below, sequenced in a study of T cell responses to AZD1222 COVID-19 vaccine. Produced via immunoSEQ multiplex PCR; TCRdb's table is partial and in-frame only. The sample shows over 130,000 clones, 94% of them seen only once. This specimen was peripheral blood, taken on day 0 of AZD1222 vaccination. Receptors were obtained from an adult in good health.

This chain uses TRBV6-2 or TRBV6-3 with TRBJ2-7; tentative D call: TRBD2 (5 bases). Germline values: CDR1 MNHEY, CDR2 SVGEGT. V was pared by 6 bases and J by 0 bases, with 12 bases between. The length of the CDR3 is 14 residues. This chain's CDR3 is CASSLSVLSYEQYV. In DNA form, the CDR3 reads TGTGCCAGCAGCCTTAGCGTTCTCTCCTACGAGCAGTACGTC.

The rearrangement joins TRBV9 to TRBJ2-1, with 7 positions matching TRBD2. Germline loops: CDR1 SGDLS, CDR2 YYNGEE. J gave up 7 bases and V 4 bases, and 8 bases lay outside the gene matches. This CDR3 region has 14 residues. The CDR3 DNA reads TGTGCCAGCAGCCCTCGGGGGGTGGGGAATGAGCAGTTCTTC. It translates to CASSPRGVGNEQFF.

The rearrangement links TRBV12-5 to TRBJ2-3, with no clear D. This CDR3 has 12 residues. Germline CDR1 reads LGHNT; CDR2 reads FRNRAP. The germline V and J ends were trimmed by 6 bases and 2 bases, with 6 bases remaining between them. CDR3 loop: CASGPFTDTQYF. The CDR3, as DNA: TGTGCTAGTGGACCTTTCACAGATACGCAGTATTTT. The variable domain in full, completed from reference TRBV12-5 and TRBJ2-3, reads DARVTQTPRHKVTEMGQEVTMRCQPILGHNTVFWYRQTMMQGLELLAYFRNRAPLDDSGMPKDRFSAEMPDATLATLKIQPSEPRDSAVYFCASGPFTDTQYFGPGTRLTVL.

The chain is built from TRBV5-1 and TRBJ2-7; TRBD2 matches at 13 bases. CDR1 SGHRS and CDR2 YFSETQ come from the germline V gene. V was clipped by 1 base and J by 4 bases; unmatched bases: 5. CDR3 length equals 16 residues. The CDR3 DNA reads TGCGCCAGCAGCTTGATACTAGCGGGAGGGCGTTACGAGCAGTACGTC. Protein sequence: CASSLILAGGRYEQYV.

V and J are TRBV7-9 and TRBJ2-5, with 8 bases identical to TRBD2. The germline V gene encodes CDR1 SEHNR and CDR2 FQNEAQ (reference sequence). Trimming at V came to 6 bases and at J to 1 base, leaving 10 bases not matched to a gene. This CDR3 is 16 amino acids long. The DNA for the CDR3 is TGTGCCAGCAGTTCAGGACTAGCCCGTAGCCAAGAGACCCAGTACTTC. Encoded protein: CASSSGLARSQETQYF.

The genes are TRBV25-1 and TRBJ1-1, with TRBD1 matching 8 bases. V shed 1 base and J 4 bases; nucleotides not matched to a gene: 8. Per the germline V gene, CDR1 is MGHDK and CDR2 is SYGVNS. CDR3 length: 16 amino acids. CDR3 residues: CASSESRGLRGTEAFF. The CDR3 nucleotides are TGTGCCAGCAGTGAATCCAGGGGGCTAAGGGGCACTGAAGCTTTCTTT.

V is TRBV18 and J is TRBJ2-1, with unresolved D. Germline CDR1 reads KGHSH; CDR2 reads LQKENI. V was cut by 5 bases and J by 7 bases, with 9 bases left in between. The CDR3 is made up of 12 amino acids. CDR3 nucleotide sequence: TGTGCCAGCTCATCAACCGGGAATGAGCAGTTCTTC. It codes for CASSSTGNEQFF.

This CDR3 is CSVEGGRGYGYTF. DNA of the CDR3: TGCAGCGTTGAAGGGGGACGAGGGTATGGCTACACCTTC. The chain combines TRBV29-1 with TRBJ1-2; TRBD1 is a possible D gene (5 bases). This CDR3 is built from 13 residues. Germline CDR1 and CDR2: SQVTM and ANQGSEA. Trimming removed 1 base from V and 5 bases from J, with 11 bases in between.

The rearrangement joins TRBV12-3 or TRBV12-4 to TRBJ2-1, with D perhaps TRBD2 (5 bases). V lost 2 bases, J lost 8 bases, and 10 bases lay in between. The CDR3 length is 13 residues. The CDR3 nucleotides read TGTGCCAGCAGTTTAACTAGTAGGGATGAGCAGTTCTTC. It codes for CASSLTSRDEQFF.

The chain recombines TRBV7-2 with TRBJ2-5; either TRBD1 or TRBD2 may fit D (6 bases each). Trimming took 2 bases from V and 2 from J, leaving 12 bases between them. The germline CDR1 and CDR2 sequences are SGHTA and FQGNSA. The CDR3 is 15 residues long. The CDR3 reads CASSLSRGAQETQYF. DNA of the CDR3: TGTGCCAGCAGCTTAAGTAGGGGGGCGCAAGAGACCCAGTACTTC.

This clone appeared once. The chain carries TRBV29-1 and TRBJ2-1, with 12 bases matching TRBD1. CDR1 SQVTM and CDR2 ANQGSEA come from the germline V gene. Trimming at V came to 6 bases and at J to 5 bases, leaving 2 bases not matched to a gene. The CDR3 runs 13 residues. This CDR3 reads CSVGQGANNEQFF. The CDR3 DNA reads as TGCAGCGTGGGACAGGGGGCTAACAATGAGCAGTTCTTC.

This clone is a singleton in its sample. The chain has TRBV7-2 and TRBJ2-3; 8 positions match TRBD2. Germline V gene sequence: CDR1 SGHTA, CDR2 FQGNSA. Trimming took 5 bases from V and 2 from J; bases not matched to a gene: 3. The CDR3 sequence is 14 residues long. DNA for the CDR3: TGTGCCAGCAGCCTCGGGGGGGCCACAGATACGCAGTATTTT. As protein: CASSLGGATDTQYF.

The J gene is TRBJ1-4, the V gene TRBV2, with TRBD1 as a possible D gene (5 bases). Germline V gene lookup returns CDR1 SNHLY and CDR2 FYNNEI. This CDR3 is built from 13 residues. V dropped 6 bases and J dropped 4 bases, with 9 bases sitting between them. The DNA for the CDR3 is TGTGCCAGCAGCAGGGACGTTAATGAAAAACTGTTTTTT. Its protein is CASSRDVNEKLFF.

The chain combines TRBV30 with TRBJ1-5, with a weak D call TRBD1 (5 bases). V was clipped by 0 bases and J by 0 bases, with 18 bases between them. CDR1 GTSNPN and CDR2 SVGIG come from the germline V gene (reference sequence). The CDR3 is 18 amino acids. Written as DNA, the CDR3 is TGTGCCTGGAGTGTAGGGACCCACGGGGGTCATAGCAATCAGCCCCAGCATTTT. Its translation is CAWSVGTHGGHSNQPQHF.

This clone was counted a few times. The chain carries TRBV6-4 and TRBJ2-6; D is possibly TRBD1 or TRBD2 (5 bases each). The V gene lost 0 bases and the J gene lost 2 bases, with 5 bases spanning the gap. Germline values: CDR1 MRHNA, CDR2 SNTAGT. The CDR3 spans 15 residues. This CDR3 is CASSDSGAGANVLTF. CDR3 bases: TGTGCCAGCAGTGACTCGGGGGCTGGGGCCAACGTCCTGACTTTC.

V usage is TRBV19 and J usage is TRBJ1-1; a weak D match, TRBD1 (5 bases). Trimming took off 4 bases at V and 4 bases at J, with 13 bases between the two ends. Germline V gene sequence: CDR1 LNHDA, CDR2 SQIVND (reference sequence). This CDR3 is 14 amino acids long. The CDR3 spells CASSTTGGGTEAFF. CDR3 sequence (DNA): TGTGCCAGTAGTACAACAGGTGGCGGCACTGAAGCTTTCTTT.

This chain joins TRBV7-2 and TRBJ1-5, with 7 bases matching TRBD1. V was pared by 5 bases and J by 4 bases, with 8 bases of the junction left unmatched. CDR3 size: 15 residues. CDR1 SGHTA and CDR2 FQGNSA come from the germline V gene. CDR3 nucleotides: TGTGCCAGCAGCCTCCGGACAGGAGGGAATCAGCCCCAGCATTTT. Translated: CASSLRTGGNQPQHF.

The J gene is TRBJ1-1, the V gene TRBV5-1; no definite D call. Germline V gene sequence: CDR1 SGHRS, CDR2 YFSETQ. Deletions cut 0 bases from V and 12 bases from J, with 12 bases between. CDR3 length: 12 amino acids. CDR3 region: CASSLDEVTTFF. Here the CDR3 DNA reads TGCGCCAGCAGCTTGGACGAAGTTACGACTTTCTTT.